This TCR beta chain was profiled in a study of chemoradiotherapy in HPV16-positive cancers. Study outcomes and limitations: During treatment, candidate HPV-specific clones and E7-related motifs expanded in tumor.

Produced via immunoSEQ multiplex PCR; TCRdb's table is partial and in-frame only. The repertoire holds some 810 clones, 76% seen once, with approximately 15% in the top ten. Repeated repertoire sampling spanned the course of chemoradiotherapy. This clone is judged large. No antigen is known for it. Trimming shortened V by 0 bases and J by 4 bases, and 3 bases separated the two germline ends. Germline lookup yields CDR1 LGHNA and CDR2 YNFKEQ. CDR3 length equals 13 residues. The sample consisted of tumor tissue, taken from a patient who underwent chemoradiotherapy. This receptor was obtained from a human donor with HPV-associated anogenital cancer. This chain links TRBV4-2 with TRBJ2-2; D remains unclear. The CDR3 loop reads CASSQDPTGELFF. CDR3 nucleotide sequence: TGTGCCAGCAGCCAAGATCCCACCGGGGAGCTGTTTTTT.